Listed below are T cell receptor beta chains from one sample, sequenced in a study of cytomegalovirus exposure and HLA in healthy donors. The method was immunoSEQ multiplex PCR; TCRdb's version includes in-frame clones alone and lacks a portion of them. Of approximately 91,000 clones listed, about nine tenths are singletons. The material sequenced was PBMCs. The source of these receptors is a man aged 25-40 years in good health and CMV-seropositive. The CDR3 runs from the conserved cysteine through the conserved F or W. Fields, in order: V gene, CDR3 protein.

TRBV5-1 CASSNIAKGASYNEQFF
TRBV28 CASSQGHLSNQPQHF
TRBV29-1 CSVTGIVGNIQYF
TRBV28 CASGWTGMTEAFF
TRBV18 CATVGQGRNEQFF
TRBV5-1 CASSFGTSGIRNEQFF
TRBV5-1 CASSLVGTGAGGTYNEQFF
TRBV5-4 CASSLTSGDTGELFF
TRBV7-2 CASSPGGRDYGYTF
TRBV5-1 CASSLARTGNTGELFF
TRBV2 CASRESFSNQPQHF
TRBV7-8 CASSLHPSYRVPSSYNEQFF
TRBV2 CASSEAGTEQETQYF
TRBV11-3 CASSSAGNTEAFF
TRBV28 CASSLLQGSAGYTF
TRBV5-1 CASSGGISYEQYF
TRBV6-1 CASSDGRVVTQYF
TRBV6-5 CASSAGTSNHEQYF
TRBV5-1 CASSRFTGDRIYSNQPQHF
TRBV27 CASSLSGQGSSNQPQHF
TRBV2 CASARGTNEKLFF
TRBV28 CASSLGTHDGEQYF
TRBV6-1 CASLAGGPTYEQYF
TRBV7-2 CASSPPGLAGHNEQFF
TRBV7-8 CASSLGTQGSVNEKLFF
TRBV7-2 CASSRYSNQPQHF
TRBV5-1 CASSGTSGSLLQFF
TRBV11-2 CASSLDGQGSEGNQPQHF
TRBV7-7 CASSPERATGELFF
TRBV15 CATSRELYSYNEQFF
TRBV2 CASSPTSGDGDTQYF
TRBV19 CASTQGETQYF
TRBV19 CASSIPSGSTGELFF
TRBV19 CASSIGGRAYNEQFF
TRBV4-1 CASSQDTAGYEQYF
TRBV19 CASSMGRNYGYTF
TRBV7-2 CASRASGMSTDTQYF